The 12 T cell receptor beta chains listed next were all sequenced from one sample in a study of blood T cell repertoires in COVID-19. Data came from immunoSEQ multiplex PCR; TCRdb stores just in-frame clones and leaves some out. The sample holds roughly 100,000 clones, approximately 76% seen once. Sequencing was performed on peripheral blood. Receptor source: a man between 65 and 85 years old with acute or convalescent COVID-19.

CDR3 region: CASSWDREQPQHF. The CDR3 DNA is TGTGCCAGCTCCTGGGACAGGGAGCAGCCCCAGCATTTT. The rearrangement links TRBV28 to TRBJ1-5; 9 bases line up with TRBD1. This CDR3 contains 13 residues. V shed 8 bases, J shed 7 bases, and the junction held 6 bases outside the gene matches. Germline CDR1 reads MDHEN; CDR2 reads SYDVKM.

The chain combines TRBV9 with TRBJ1-2, with D possibly TRBD1 on 5 matching bases. Trimming removed 2 bases from V and 3 bases from J, with 11 bases in between. Per the germline V gene, CDR1 is SGDLS and CDR2 is YYNGEE. The CDR3 runs to 14 residues. CDR3 DNA sequence: TGTGCCAGCAGCGTCGGGGGATGGGACTATGGCTACACCTTC. This translates into CASSVGGWDYGYTF.

J is TRBJ1-1 and V is TRBV6-2 or TRBV6-3; perhaps TRBD1 as D (6 bases). This CDR3 is built from 12 residues. CDR1 is MNHEY and CDR2 is SVGEGT in the germline V gene. V lost 2 bases, J lost 8 bases, and 9 bases lay in between. The CDR3 here is CASSYLDREAFF. The CDR3 DNA follows: TGTGCCAGCAGTTACCTGGACAGAGAAGCTTTCTTT.

This rearrangement joins TRBV9 to TRBJ1-2, with D unresolved. Trimming removed 0 bases from V and 4 bases from J, with 13 bases in between. The CDR3 consists of 15 residues. Germline V gene lookup returns CDR1 SGDLS and CDR2 YYNGEE. The CDR3 protein is CASSVGNGGAYGYTF. CDR3 coding DNA: TGTGCCAGCAGCGTAGGGAATGGCGGAGCCTATGGCTACACCTTC.

The gene calls are TRBV6-6 and TRBJ1-5; perhaps TRBD1 as D (5 bases). The ends were cut back, 5 bases at V and 3 bases at J, with 14 bases in the middle. The CDR3 consists of 15 residues. CDR1 is MNHNY and CDR2 is SVGAGI in the germline V gene (reference sequence). The CDR3 sequence is CASSHRPTLNQPQHF. CDR3 DNA: TGTGCCAGCAGTCACAGGCCAACTCTCAATCAGCCCCAGCATTTT.

The rearrangement links TRBV15 to TRBJ1-2; D is undetermined. Per the germline V gene, CDR1 is LNHNV and CDR2 is YYDKDF (reference sequence). The length of the CDR3 is 16 residues. Between the trimmed V and J ends, which lost 0 bases and 8 bases, there was a span of 19 bases. CDR3 region: CATSRDPSPDERGYTF. CDR3 sequence (DNA): TGTGCCACCAGCAGAGATCCCAGTCCCGACGAGAGGGGCTACACCTTC.

The rearrangement links TRBV6-5 to TRBJ2-1, with D possibly matching TRBD1 (5 bases). This CDR3 spans 15 amino acids. Looked up from germline, CDR1 is MNHEY and CDR2 is SVGAGI. V shed 0 bases and J shed 4 bases, with 10 bases lying between them. The CDR3 DNA sequence: TGTGCCAGCAGTTACTCACCAGGGTCGTACAATGAGCAGTTCTTC. Amino acid sequence: CASSYSPGSYNEQFF.

This clone was seen a handful of times. The chain's CDR3 is CASSVTGASTDTQYF. The CDR3 DNA reads as TGCGCCAGCAGCGTAACAGGGGCTAGCACAGATACGCAGTATTTT. V gene TRBV5-1 combines with J gene TRBJ2-3; 7 bases line up with TRBD1. CDR1 and CDR2 (germline): SGHRS, YFSETQ. J gave up 0 bases and V 4 bases, and 5 bases lay outside the gene matches. CDR3 length equals 15 residues.

The rearrangement joins TRBV5-6 to TRBJ2-7; no clear D gene. V was clipped by 5 bases and J by 0 bases, with 9 bases between them. Germline V gives CDR1 SGHDT, CDR2 YYEEEE. The CDR3 is 13 residues long. The CDR3, as DNA: TGTGCCAGCAGTTTCCTAAGCTCCTACGAGCAGTACTTC. This gives the protein CASSFLSSYEQYF.

The CDR3 sequence: CASRGRDTSSYNSPLHF. CDR3 bases: TGTGCCAGCAGGGGAAGGGACACGAGCTCCTATAATTCACCCCTCCACTTT. This chain connects TRBV5-6 to TRBJ1-6, with D possibly matching TRBD1 (6 bases). This CDR3 is built from 17 residues. Looked up from germline, CDR1 is SGHDT and CDR2 is YYEEEE. Trimming shortened V by 5 bases and J by 0 bases, and 15 bases separated the two germline ends.

The chain joins TRBV27 to TRBJ2-1, with TRBD2 matching 8 bases. Germline CDR1 MNHEY, CDR2 SMNVEV (reference sequence). V lost 5 bases and J lost 2; bases outside the gene matches: 2. The CDR3 is 14 amino acids. The CDR3 spells CASSPGLAYNEQFF. CDR3 in DNA: TGTGCCAGCAGTCCGGGACTAGCCTACAATGAGCAGTTCTTC.

This clone was picked up one time. The same CDR3 arises from other DNA sequences in this sample as well. The chain employs TRBV19 and TRBJ1-5; D may be TRBD1 (6 bases). In germline, CDR1 is LNHDA, CDR2 SQIVND (reference sequence). The CDR3 consists of 14 residues. The V gene lost 3 bases and the J gene lost 4 bases, with 10 bases spanning the gap. The CDR3 region has the DNA TGTGCCAGTAGTATCGGACAGCTTAATCAGCCCCAGCATTTT. Protein sequence: CASSIGQLNQPQHF.